This T cell receptor beta chain was retrieved from a study of T cells after yellow fever vaccination. Many counts were recorded for this clonotype. The antigen is unknown. The study, taken as a whole, reports: Though weaker, the secondary response peaked faster, on day 5 versus 15.

The V and J ends lost 6 bases and 3 bases, in that order; junction bases with no gene match: 3. The CDR3 has 14 amino acids. Germline assignment: CDR1 MNHEY and CDR2 SMNVEV (reference sequence). In TCRdb, the 5' RACE reads were re-called with MiXCR into one record per CDR3 protein. The sample consists of some 350,000 distinct CDR3 sequences, over 4% of them appearing once. The chain has TRBV27 and TRBJ1-2; TRBD1 matches at 11 bases. This sequence was found in a man between 18 and 35 years old who received the YFV17D yellow fever vaccine. This specimen consisted of PBMCs, obtained 5 days after the yellow fever booster vaccination. The CDR3 is CASSRDRGYYGYTF. CDR3 in DNA: TGTGCCAGCAGCCGGGACAGGGGGTACTATGGCTACACCTTC.